This entry lists 18 T cell receptor beta chains sequenced from one sample in a study of shared clonotypes between healthy human individuals. Naivety among CD8 cells was defined by CD45RO negativity and positive CCR7 selection, thereby excluding terminally differentiated effector memory CD45RA+ cells. TCRdb keeps only in-frame clones here, not all; method: immunoSEQ multiplex PCR. The sample carries hundreds of thousands of clones, 85% to 95% recorded once. Sequencing input: naive CD8+ T cells sorted from blood. The receptors originated from a woman aged 25 to 39 in good health.

The V gene is TRBV4-1, the J gene TRBJ2-7; 7 nucleotides agree with TRBD1. The V and J ends lost 5 bases and 1 base, in that order; junction bases with no gene match: 5. There are 14 residues in the CDR3. Germline-derived CDR1 and CDR2 are MGHRA and YSYEKL. Here the CDR3 reads CASSTGQNSYEQYF. The CDR3, as DNA: TGCGCCAGCAGCACGGGACAGAATTCCTACGAGCAGTACTTC.

Only one count was recorded for this clone. This CDR3 is also generated by other DNA sequences in the sample. The chain uses TRBV5-6 and TRBJ2-7, with D possibly being TRBD1 (5 bases). The CDR3 covers 13 residues. Trimming removed 4 bases from V and 2 bases from J, with 10 bases in between. Germline CDR1 reads SGHDT; CDR2 reads YYEEEE. CDR3 amino acids: CASSIGQTYEQYF. In DNA form, the CDR3 reads TGTGCCAGCAGCATAGGACAAACCTACGAGCAGTACTTC.

The gene calls are TRBV2 and TRBJ2-1; 13 bases match TRBD2. V shed 4 bases, J shed 5 bases, and the junction held 2 bases outside the gene matches. CDR3 length equals 15 residues. Germline assignment: CDR1 SNHLY and CDR2 FYNNEI. CDR3 sequence: CASSAGTSGDNEQFF. In DNA, the CDR3 is TGTGCCAGCAGTGCCGGGACTAGCGGGGACAATGAGCAGTTCTTC.

This chain joins TRBV4-1 and TRBJ2-7; D gene uncertain. Germline V gene lookup returns CDR1 MGHRA and CDR2 YSYEKL. Trimming removed 4 bases from V and 3 bases from J, with 13 bases in between. There are 14 residues in the CDR3. The DNA of the CDR3 is TGCGCCAGCAGCCCGAGTACAGATTTCTACGAGCAGTACTTC. It translates to CASSPSTDFYEQYF.

This clone was picked up one time. The chain couples TRBV28 to TRBJ2-7; TRBD1 matches at 8 bases. The CDR3 covers 13 residues. CDR1 and CDR2 (germline): MDHEN, SYDVKM. The V gene end was trimmed by 3 bases and the J gene end by 5 bases; junction bases not matched to a gene: 3. CDR3 bases: TGTGCCAGCAGTTTTCAGGGGGCTAACGAGCAGTACTTC. Translated: CASSFQGANEQYF.

V and J are TRBV27 and TRBJ2-1; 11 bases map to TRBD2. Germline V gene sequence: CDR1 MNHEY, CDR2 SMNVEV (reference sequence). Unmatched junction bases numbered 7, after V lost 5 bases and J lost 4 bases. The CDR3 is 16 residues long. CDR3 region: CASSPQGTSGYNEQFF. CDR3 in DNA: TGTGCCAGCAGTCCCCAGGGGACTAGCGGTTACAATGAGCAGTTCTTC.

The V and J genes are TRBV4-1 and TRBJ2-5, with TRBD2 identical over 12 bases. The assigned J gene may be wrong: the sequence end matches TRBJ2-7 better. Germline CDR1 reads MGHRA; CDR2 reads YSYEKL. The CDR3 extends over 16 amino acids. CDR3 nucleotide sequence: TGCGCCAGCAGCCAACGAGGGACTAGCGGGTCCTACGAGCAGTACTTC. This encodes CASSQRGTSGSYEQYF.

The gene calls are TRBV29-1 and TRBJ2-1; a weak D match, TRBD1 (5 bases). The V gene lost 5 bases and the J gene lost 7 bases, with 6 bases spanning the gap. Germline V lookup: CDR1 SQVTM, CDR2 ANQGSEA. The CDR3 contains 10 residues. The CDR3 coding sequence is TGCAGCGTTTACAGGAATGAGCAGTTCTTC. Translated, it gives CSVYRNEQFF.

The rearrangement uses TRBV23-1 and TRBJ2-7; D possibly matches TRBD1 or TRBD2 (5 bases each). TRBV23-1 is annotated as an ORF whose role is uncertain. The CDR3 is made up of 14 amino acids. V was shortened by 7 bases and J by 5 bases, with 18 bases between the two germline ends. CDR3 loop: CASISPGPYDEQYF. The CDR3 DNA sequence: TGCGCCAGCATTAGCCCGGGACCGTACGACGAGCAGTACTTC.

V and J are TRBV11-2 and TRBJ1-1; D uncertain. There are 13 residues in the CDR3. Germline lookup yields CDR1 SGHAT and CDR2 FQNNGV. Trimming removed 1 base from V and 4 bases from J, with 7 bases in between. The CDR3 sequence is CASSLGLGTEAFF. Written as DNA, the CDR3 is TGTGCCAGCAGCTTAGGTTTGGGCACTGAAGCTTTCTTT.

The chain links TRBV5-8 to TRBJ2-7; possible D gene TRBD1, 5 bases. CDR3 length equals 15 residues. CDR1 SGHTS and CDR2 YDEGEE come from the germline V gene. The V gene lost 0 bases and the J gene lost 0 bases, with 10 bases spanning the gap. DNA for the CDR3: TGTGCCAGCAGCTTGGGACAGACACTCTCCTACGAGCAGTACTTC. This codes for CASSLGQTLSYEQYF.

This clone was found once. The rearrangement joins TRBV21-1 to TRBJ2-7; TRBD2 is the table's D call, not checked against the DNA. TRBV21-1 is described as a pseudogene. This CDR3 comprises 14 residues. The DNA for the CDR3 is TGTGCCAGCAGCAAAGGTGACTATCTCCACGAGCAGTACTTC. Translated, it gives CASSKGDYLHEQYF.

V and J are TRBV11-2 and TRBJ1-2; D gene ambiguous. The CDR3 is 12 residues long. CDR1 and CDR2 (germline): SGHAT, FQNNGV. V was cut by 5 bases and J by 5 bases, with 9 bases left in between. The CDR3 protein is CASSPETYGYTF. In nucleotides, the CDR3 is TGTGCCAGCAGCCCCGAGACTTATGGCTACACCTTC.

This clone was found once. The rearrangement links TRBV20-1 to TRBJ1-2; D is unclear. V shed 5 bases and J shed 2 bases, with 3 bases lying between them. Germline values: CDR1 DFQATT, CDR2 SNEGSKA (reference sequence). CDR3 size: 10 residues. CDR3 bases: TGCAGTGCTGGAAACTATGGCTACACCTTC. Translation gives CSAGNYGYTF.

V usage is TRBV6-5 and J usage is TRBJ2-7, with D perhaps TRBD1 (6 bases). Looked up from germline, CDR1 is MNHEY and CDR2 is SVGAGI. Trimming stripped 4 bases from V and 0 bases from J, with 10 bases between. There are 14 residues in the CDR3. CDR3 residues: CASSFLQGSYEQYF. The CDR3 nucleotides are TGTGCCAGCAGTTTCTTACAGGGCTCCTACGAGCAGTACTTC.

The chain combines TRBV4-1 with TRBJ2-3, with D unclear. CDR3 length: 11 residues. Germline CDR1 reads MGHRA; CDR2 reads YSYEKL. Trimming removed 0 bases from V and 14 bases from J, with 9 bases in between. The CDR3 loop reads CASSQDKTLYF. Here the CDR3 DNA reads TGCGCCAGCAGCCAAGATAAAACGTTGTATTTT.

The chain recombines TRBV2 with TRBJ2-2; D is unresolved. The germline V gene encodes CDR1 SNHLY and CDR2 FYNNEI. Trimming left V 3 bases short and J 1 base short, with 15 bases between. The CDR3 has 17 residues. The CDR3 DNA follows: TGTGCCAGCAGTGAGTACGTCCCTCAAGGGAACACCGGGGAGCTGTTTTTT. Residues: CASSEYVPQGNTGELFF. The full variable domain, in which reference TRBV2 and TRBJ2-2 provide the parts outside the CDR3, is EPEVTQTPSHQVTQMGQEVILRCVPISNHLYFYWYRQILGQKVEFLVSFYNNEISEKSEIFDDQFSVERPDGSNFTLKIRSTKLEDSAMYFCASSEYVPQGNTGELFFGEGSRLTVL.

This rearrangement joins TRBV27 to TRBJ2-7; 8 nucleotides agree with TRBD1. Germline V lookup: CDR1 MNHEY, CDR2 SMNVEV (reference sequence). The CDR3 runs 13 residues. Losses at the gene ends were 5 bases for V and 3 bases for J; bases not matched to a gene: 3. The CDR3 coding sequence is TGTGCCAGCAGTCCGGGACAGGTCTACGAGCAGTACTTC. Its translation: CASSPGQVYEQYF.